These 27 T cell receptor beta chains came from one sample sequenced in a study of blood T cells in healthy people across ages. Sample-barcoded 5' priming and a J-beta primer mix drove a second PCR of roughly 7 to 11 cycles. Via MiXCR, TCRdb re-called the 5' RACE reads, giving one row per CDR3 protein. The sample records about 780,000 distinct CDR3 sequences, about 46% being singletons. Source material: blood. The receptors shown here come from a man older than 75 in good health.

The rearrangement uses TRBV2 and TRBJ2-7; D remains unclear. The CDR3 totals 13 residues. Trimming took 7 bases from V and 1 from J, leaving 11 bases between them. Germline CDR1 and CDR2: SNHLY and FYNNEI. The CDR3 here is CASKDPGSYEQYF. The DNA of the CDR3 is TGTGCCAGCAAGGATCCCGGGTCCTACGAGCAGTACTTC.

This clonotype was observed a few times. The V and J genes are TRBV25-1 and TRBJ2-7; 11 nucleotides line up with TRBD2. Germline V gene data show CDR1 as MGHDK and CDR2 as SYGVNS. With 6 bases clipped from V and 5 bases from J, the junction kept 15 bases outside the gene matches. The CDR3 consists of 17 residues. The DNA for the CDR3 is TGTGCCAGCAGATCCCTTTATACTAGCGGGAGTGGGGACGAGCAGTACTTC. Amino acid sequence: CASRSLYTSGSGDEQYF.

A remark on this clonotype: An end of the junction differs from the germline gene, which may be a read error. The V and J genes are TRBV28 and TRBJ2-7, with D tentatively TRBD2 (5 bases). Germline assignment: CDR1 MDHEN and CDR2 SYDVKM. CDR3 size: 12 residues. For the CDR3, the DNA is TGTACCAGCAGTTTGGATGACTACGGGCAGTACTTC. This codes for CTSSLDDYGQYF.

The CDR3 DNA sequence: TGCGCCAGCAGCCAGAATCGCCTAGCGGGGCGGTACAATGAGCAGTACTTC. It codes for CASSQNRLAGRYNEQYF. This chain joins TRBV4-1 and TRBJ2-7; 9 positions agree with TRBD2. Germline V gene sequence: CDR1 MGHRA, CDR2 YSYEKL. V trimming: 3 bases; J trimming: 7 bases; junction bases outside the gene matches: 16. The CDR3 has 17 amino acids.

Only a few counts were recorded for this clonotype. J is TRBJ2-7 and V is TRBV20-1, with D possibly matching TRBD1 (6 bases). CDR1 and CDR2 (germline): DFQATT, SNEGSKA (reference sequence). The CDR3 is made up of 12 amino acids. Trimming pared 6 bases from V and 3 bases from J, leaving 12 bases between. The CDR3 here is CSASEGHYEQYF. CDR3 coding DNA: TGCAGTGCGTCCGAGGGACACTACGAGCAGTACTTC.

The chain's CDR3 is CASSYQGYGYTF. The CDR3 DNA sequence: TGTGCCAGCAGCTATCAAGGCTATGGCTACACCTTC. V gene TRBV7-8 combines with J gene TRBJ1-2; D not resolved. CDR3 length equals 12 residues. The germline gives CDR1 SGHVS, CDR2 FQNEAQ. Deletions cut 4 bases from V and 4 bases from J, with 7 bases between.

The genes are TRBV9 and TRBJ2-1; possible D gene TRBD2, 7 bases. Germline-derived CDR1 and CDR2 are SGDLS and YYNGEE. The CDR3 runs 14 residues. Trimming shortened V by 0 bases and J by 8 bases, and 12 bases separated the two germline ends. CDR3 in amino acids: CASSVAYGGHEQFF. In DNA, the CDR3 is TGTGCCAGCAGCGTAGCTTACGGGGGGCATGAGCAGTTCTTC.

Only a few counts were recorded for this clonotype. The V and J genes are TRBV4-3 and TRBJ1-2; TRBD1 is a possible D gene (6 bases). Trimming left V 1 base short and J 8 bases short, with 14 bases between. This CDR3 has 14 amino acids. CDR1 and CDR2 (germline): LGHNA, YSLEER. In nucleotides, the CDR3 is TGCGCCAGCAGCCAAGGCCTTGGACAGAGGGGCTACACCTTC. Encoded protein: CASSQGLGQRGYTF.

The J gene is TRBJ1-2, the V gene TRBV3-1; TRBD1 matches at 7 bases. The J segment lost 8 bases and the V segment lost 5 bases, leaving 8 bases of the junction unmatched. Germline V gene lookup returns CDR1 LGHDT and CDR2 YNNKEL (reference sequence). This CDR3 contains 13 residues. CDR3 in DNA: TGTGCCAGCAGCGTACGACAGGGAGGAGGCTACACCTTC. It specifies CASSVRQGGGYTF.

This clonotype showed up just a few times. The chain combines TRBV4-3 with TRBJ2-7; 10 positions match TRBD1. This CDR3 region has 18 residues. After removal of 0 bases from V and 2 bases from J, the junction contained 10 bases not matched to a gene. Germline loops: CDR1 LGHNA, CDR2 YSLEER. The CDR3 DNA reads as TGCGCCAGCAGCCAAGATGGTTTCACCGGACAGGGGGCCTACGAGCAGTACTTC. It translates to CASSQDGFTGQGAYEQYF.

This rearrangement joins TRBV24-1 to TRBJ2-2, with 13 bases matching TRBD2. With V trimmed by 6 bases and J by 6 bases, 3 bases remained unmatched. CDR3 length equals 15 residues. Germline CDR1 KGHDR, CDR2 SFDVKD. CDR3 amino acids: CATSRLAGGSGELFF. Here the CDR3 DNA reads TGTGCCACCAGTAGACTAGCGGGAGGATCCGGGGAGCTGTTTTTT.

The chain has TRBV20-1 and TRBJ2-3; D remains ambiguous. The V gene's germline CDR1 is DFQATT and CDR2 SNEGSKA (reference sequence). V was shortened by 7 bases and J by 0 bases, with 26 bases between the two germline ends. The length of the CDR3 is 18 residues. The CDR3: CSVLVAQTGALSTDTQYF. Here the CDR3 DNA reads TGCAGTGTTTTGGTGGCCCAGACTGGAGCGCTGAGCACAGATACGCAGTATTTT.

The chain is built from TRBV5-1 and TRBJ1-1, with 9 bases that match TRBD1. The V gene end was trimmed by 6 bases and the J gene end by 11 bases; junction bases not matched to a gene: 11. The CDR3 is made up of 13 amino acids. The germline V gene encodes CDR1 SGHRS and CDR2 YFSETQ. This CDR3 is CASTQSRTGEAFF. Written as DNA, the CDR3 is TGCGCCAGCACCCAATCACGGACAGGGGAGGCTTTCTTT.

This clonotype was counted a few times. The chain employs TRBV15 and TRBJ1-2; D is unclear. Germline V lookup: CDR1 LNHNV, CDR2 YYDKDF (reference sequence). Deletions cut 5 bases from V and 0 bases from J, with 13 bases between. CDR3 length equals 15 residues. The CDR3 sequence is CATSLTAITNYGYTF. CDR3 nucleotide sequence: TGTGCCACCAGCCTGACCGCAATTACTAACTATGGCTACACCTTC.

This clonotype turned up a few times. The chain has TRBV28 and TRBJ2-7; no definite D call. Germline CDR1 MDHEN, CDR2 SYDVKM. This CDR3 has 14 amino acids. The V end lost 4 bases, the J end lost 3 bases, and 13 bases lay between the germline ends. The CDR3 reads CASSSRLGNYEQYF. The DNA for the CDR3 is TGTGCCAGCAGTTCAAGGTTGGGAAACTACGAGCAGTACTTC.

The chain employs TRBV10-3 and TRBJ2-7; D is uncertain. The closer fit of TRBJ2-4 to the DNA end suggests the J call may be wrong. The length of the CDR3 is 14 residues. Germline-derived CDR1 and CDR2 are ENHRY and SYGVKD. The CDR3 protein is CAISDAAAPNIQYF. CDR3 DNA: TGTGCCATCAGTGATGCGGCTGCCCCAAACATTCAGTACTTC.

This chain joins TRBV5-6 and TRBJ2-2, with a tentative D call TRBD2 (5 bases). The CDR3 contains 15 residues. Germline V gene sequence: CDR1 SGHDT, CDR2 YYEEEE. V gave up 3 bases and J gave up 8 bases, with 17 bases separating them. Here the CDR3 reads CASSSDGVGSGELFF. The CDR3 DNA is TGTGCCAGCAGCTCGGACGGGGTCGGATCTGGGGAGCTGTTTTTT.

This clonotype occurred a few times. The rearrangement uses TRBV7-2 and TRBJ2-3; 10 positions agree with TRBD1. Germline lookup yields CDR1 SGHTA and CDR2 FQGNSA. The CDR3 runs to 18 residues. Trimming took 2 bases from V and 3 from J; bases not matched to a gene: 11. The CDR3 DNA follows: TGTGCCAGCAGCTTAAGTGGAGGGGGACAGGGGAGGACAGATACGCAGTATTTT. Translating it yields CASSLSGGGQGRTDTQYF.

The sample holds many counts of this clonotype. V usage is TRBV5-1 and J usage is TRBJ2-7; D is tentatively TRBD1 or TRBD2 (5 bases each). CDR3 size: 13 residues. The V end lost 0 bases, the J end lost 4 bases, and 8 bases lay between the germline ends. The germline gives CDR1 SGHRS, CDR2 YFSETQ. The CDR3 DNA is TGCGCCAGCAGCTTGGAGAGGGGATACGAGCAGTACTTC. This translates into CASSLERGYEQYF.

This clonotype turned up a few times. The chain carries TRBV6-5 and TRBJ2-5, with 8 nucleotides matching TRBD1. Germline V lookup: CDR1 MNHEY, CDR2 SVGAGI. The V segment lost 5 bases and the J segment 2 bases; nucleotides outside the gene matches: 7. This CDR3 has 15 residues. Written as DNA, the CDR3 is TGTGCCAGCAGTCGGACAGGGCAGTGGCAAGAGACCCAGTACTTC. Its translation: CASSRTGQWQETQYF.

This chain links TRBV10-3 with TRBJ2-4; 13 positions agree with TRBD2. CDR3 length: 17 amino acids. Germline CDR1 and CDR2: ENHRY and SYGVKD. The ends lost 10 bases at V and 4 bases at J; junction bases unmatched: 13. Here the CDR3 DNA reads TGTGCCACCGGGGAACTAGCGGGAGGGGAAAGAAAAAACATTCAGTACTTC. This sequence encodes CATGELAGGERKNIQYF.

The chain has TRBV7-2 and TRBJ1-6; 8 nucleotides line up with TRBD1. Germline CDR1 is SGHTA and CDR2 is FQGNSA. V was pared by 3 bases and J by 7 bases, with 5 bases of the junction left unmatched. This CDR3 is 15 amino acids long. This CDR3 is CASSLQGAINSPLHF. The CDR3 nucleotides are TGTGCCAGCAGCTTGCAGGGGGCGATCAATTCACCCCTCCACTTT.

The chain is built from TRBV4-3 and TRBJ1-3, with D unclear. The V gene's germline CDR1 is LGHNA and CDR2 YSLEER. V lost 0 bases, J lost 0 bases, and 9 bases lay in between. CDR3 length equals 16 residues. The CDR3 protein is CASSQDFKVSGNTIYF. The CDR3 bases are TGCGCCAGCAGCCAAGATTTCAAAGTCTCTGGAAACACCATATATTTT.

Worth noting for this clonotype: One junction end disagrees with the germline gene, perhaps due to a read error. V and J are TRBV5-5 and TRBJ2-4; D could derive from TRBD1 or TRBD2 (6 bases each). In germline, CDR1 is SGHKS, CDR2 YYEKEE (reference sequence). This CDR3 has 16 amino acids. As DNA, the CDR3 is TGTGCCAGCAGCTTGGACGCGGGACAACCTGACTACGAGCAGCACTTC. Translation gives CASSLDAGQPDYEQHF. The whole variable domain, remainder taken from reference TRBV5-5 and TRBJ2-4, is DAGVTQSPTHLIKTRGQQVTLRCSPISGHKSVSWYQQVLGQGPQFIFQYYEKEERGRGNFPDRFSARQFPNYSSELNVNALLLGDSALYLCASSLDAGQPDYEQHFGAGTRLSVL.

The rearrangement uses TRBV29-1 and TRBJ2-5; no firm D call. The V gene lost 2 bases and the J gene lost 2 bases, with 12 bases spanning the gap. From germline, CDR1 is SQVTM and CDR2 ANQGSEA. The CDR3 is 14 residues long. CDR3 protein: CSVETRQAQETQYF. Written as DNA, the CDR3 is TGCAGCGTTGAAACGCGTCAGGCACAAGAGACCCAGTACTTC.

The chain links TRBV7-8 to TRBJ2-1; 8 bases agree with TRBD1. Unmatched junction bases numbered 2, after V lost 1 base and J lost 6 bases. CDR1 and CDR2 from the germline V gene are SGHVS and FQNEAQ. This CDR3 is 14 amino acids long. The CDR3 region is CASSLGQGFNEQFF. The CDR3 DNA follows: TGTGCCAGCAGCTTAGGACAGGGGTTCAATGAGCAGTTCTTC.

Concerning this clonotype: This may be a read error: a much more frequent sequence differs by one nucleotide. The V and J genes are TRBV4-1 and TRBJ1-5; D ambiguous. This CDR3 has 16 amino acids. CDR1 and CDR2 from the germline V gene are MGHRA and YSYEKL. The CDR3 loop is CASGQDGQIGNQPQHF. The CDR3 DNA reads TGCGCCAGCGGCCAAGACGGCCAAATAGGAAATCAGCCCCAGCATTTT.